This T cell receptor (beta chain) was recovered during a study of cytomegalovirus exposure and HLA in healthy donors. With 60 Vbeta and 13 Jbeta primers, the PCR was carried out. Produced via immunoSEQ multiplex PCR; TCRdb's table is partial and in-frame only. The sample holds around 36,000 clones. This CDR3 has 16 residues. V gave up 6 bases and J gave up 3 bases, with 17 bases separating them. The germline V gene encodes CDR1 ENHRY and CDR2 SYGVKD. Of note for this clone: Its antigen is not known.

Study results and limitations: The classifier reportedly diagnosed cytomegalovirus status with high specificity and sensitivity. A prior analysis recorded that most TCR beta V segments were productive about 87% or about 30% of the time. Trimming of TCR beta V- and J-genes showed a link, identified in a later analysis, to a missense DCLRE1C variant.

The rearrangement uses TRBV10-3 and TRBJ1-4; D gene unclear. Material: PBMCs. This TCR was recovered from a woman in her twenties or thirties in good health and CMV-seropositive. The CDR3 DNA follows: TGTGCCATCAGCCGCGCAGAGGCGCGATCTAATGAAAAACTGTTTTTT. This translates into CAISRAEARSNEKLFF.